This T cell receptor beta chain was retrieved from a study of shared clonotypes between healthy human individuals. Per germline, CDR1 SGHDT and CDR2 YYEEEE. V gave up 3 bases and J gave up 3 bases, with 10 bases separating them. There are 13 residues in the CDR3. Per the study methods: Filtering differed since immunoSEQ provided only junctions, with no quality scores. The method was immunoSEQ multiplex PCR; TCRdb's version includes in-frame clones alone and lacks a portion of them. V, J and clone size reflect that table, while D and trimming were determined from the DNA. The table has approximately 1.4 million clones, nearly 99% seen once.

Specimen: naive CD4+ T cells sorted from blood. The subset: CD45RA+ positively selected. The receptor comes from a man aged 25 to 40 in good health. The rearrangement joins TRBV5-6 to TRBJ2-7; TRBD2 is a possible D gene (6 bases). The CDR3 is CASSWGDGYEQYF. CDR3 nucleotides: TGTGCCAGCAGCTGGGGGGATGGCTACGAGCAGTACTTC.